The 25 T cell receptor beta chains reported below all come from one sample, sequenced in a study of response to subunit inactivated influenza vaccine. TCRdb ran MiXCR on the RT-PCR reads and lists one entry per CDR3 protein. The sample holds over 450,000 distinct CDR3 sequences, about an eighth seen once. This material consisted of PBMCs from blood, taken 35 to 45 days after vaccination. Source of these receptors: a man between 45 and 60 years old who received an inactivated influenza vaccine.

This clonotype was detected ten times or more. V gene TRBV20-1 combines with J gene TRBJ2-1; 8 bases match TRBD2. Looked up from germline, CDR1 is DFQATT and CDR2 is SNEGSKA (reference sequence). Unmatched junction bases numbered 13, after V lost 6 bases and J lost 3 bases. The CDR3 has 16 residues. This CDR3 reads CSAMPGTSGRYNEQFF. The CDR3 DNA reads as TGCAGTGCCATGCCGGGAACTAGCGGCCGCTACAATGAGCAGTTCTTC.

This clonotype was detected a few times. V usage is TRBV9 and J usage is TRBJ1-1, with D perhaps TRBD1 (5 bases). CDR3 size: 13 residues. Germline lookup yields CDR1 SGDLS and CDR2 YYNGEE. Trimming shortened V by 4 bases and J by 6 bases, and 13 bases separated the two germline ends. CDR3 region: CASSLREEPEAFF. The CDR3 DNA reads TGTGCCAGCAGCCTCAGGGAGGAGCCTGAAGCTTTCTTT.

This clonotype occurred a few times. The genes are TRBV28 and TRBJ2-7; tentatively, D is TRBD1 or TRBD2 (5 bases each). Trimming stripped 1 base from V and 2 bases from J, with 18 bases between. Germline CDR1 reads MDHEN; CDR2 reads SYDVKM. The CDR3 extends over 17 amino acids. As DNA, the CDR3 is TGTGCCAGCAGTTTATTCCGGGGACCGGGCGCAGCCTACGAGCAGTACTTC. Translation gives CASSLFRGPGAAYEQYF.

This clonotype has ten or more counts. This chain links TRBV6-5 with TRBJ1-1, with 7 nucleotides matching TRBD1. Germline V gives CDR1 MNHEY, CDR2 SVGAGI. V trimming: 6 bases; J trimming: 8 bases; junction bases outside the gene matches: 3. CDR3 length: 11 amino acids. The CDR3 nucleotides read TGTGCCAGCAGCAGGGGACAGGAAGCTTTCTTT. Translated, it gives CASSRGQEAFF.

At least ten counts were recorded for this clonotype. The chain has TRBV27 and TRBJ1-6, with TRBD1 as a possible D gene (5 bases). This CDR3 has 15 amino acids. Germline V gene lookup returns CDR1 MNHEY and CDR2 SMNVEV (reference sequence). V was shortened by 5 bases and J by 10 bases, with 18 bases between the two germline ends. In DNA form, the CDR3 reads TGTGCCAGCAGTCAAACCGACAGTCTTAGGTCACCCCTCCACTTT. This codes for CASSQTDSLRSPLHF.

This clonotype has a handful of counts. The V gene is TRBV29-1, the J gene TRBJ1-1, with unresolved D. The CDR3 contains 14 residues. Germline CDR1 and CDR2: SQVTM and ANQGSEA. V was trimmed by 3 bases and J by 4 bases, leaving 15 bases between them. DNA for the CDR3: TGCAGCGTTGAGGTGAAGGGCGCGGGCACTGAAGCTTTCTTT. It is translated as CSVEVKGAGTEAFF. The full variable domain, rest sourced from reference TRBV29-1 and TRBJ1-1, is SAVISQKPSRDICQRGTSLTIQCQVDSQVTMMFWYRQQPGQSLTLIATANQGSEATYESGFVIDKFPISRPNLTFSTLTVSNMSPEDSSIYLCSVEVKGAGTEAFFGQGTRLTVV.

The chain employs TRBV18 and TRBJ2-3; D possibly matches TRBD1 or TRBD2 (5 bases each). Trimming left V 3 bases short and J 2 bases short, with 9 bases between. The CDR3 has 14 residues. The germline V gene has CDR1 KGHSH and CDR2 LQKENI. The CDR3 sequence is CASSPGAYTDTQYF. The CDR3 DNA is TGTGCCAGCTCACCCGGGGCATACACAGATACGCAGTATTTT.

V gene TRBV20-1 combines with J gene TRBJ1-2; TRBD1 matches 9 bases. Germline V gene data show CDR1 as DFQATT and CDR2 as SNEGSKA (reference sequence). V lost 5 bases to trimming and J lost 5 bases; unmatched junction nucleotides: 3. The CDR3 loop spans 12 amino acids. CDR3: CSAPDRGYGYTF. The CDR3 bases are TGCAGTGCTCCGGACAGGGGTTATGGCTACACCTTC.

This clonotype was counted a few times. The rearrangement joins TRBV4-2 to TRBJ2-5; no clear D. The CDR3 loop spans 15 amino acids. V lost 0 bases to trimming and J lost 0 bases, with 8 bases between them. Germline CDR1 reads LGHNA; CDR2 reads YNFKEQ. CDR3 in DNA: TGTGCCAGCAGCCAAGACAAGTCGTACCAAGAGACCCAGTACTTC. Amino acid sequence: CASSQDKSYQETQYF.

The table lists this clonotype with many counts. The rearrangement links TRBV20-1 to TRBJ1-5, with 8 positions matching TRBD1. Germline CDR1 is DFQATT and CDR2 is SNEGSKA (reference sequence). The length of the CDR3 is 18 residues. V shed 1 base and J 0 bases; nucleotides not matched to a gene: 11. Here the CDR3 reads CSARVSGRGRGSNQPQHF. The CDR3 DNA follows: TGCAGTGCTAGAGTGAGCGGCAGGGGGCGAGGTAGCAATCAGCCCCAGCATTTT.

The chain recombines TRBV20-1 with TRBJ2-2, with 7 nucleotides matching TRBD2. Germline-derived CDR1 and CDR2 are DFQATT and SNEGSKA (reference sequence). J was trimmed by 10 bases and V by 6 bases; bases with no gene match: 11. The CDR3 has 13 amino acids. In DNA, the CDR3 is TGCAGTGCCCCTGGGGCGGGAGAGGAGGAGCTGTTTTTT. Protein product: CSAPGAGEEELFF.

The sample holds a few counts of this clonotype. The V call is TRBV20-1, the J call TRBJ2-3; perhaps TRBD1 as D (5 bases). Trimming stripped 0 bases from V and 2 bases from J, with 15 bases between. CDR3 length: 16 residues. Germline V gives CDR1 DFQATT, CDR2 SNEGSKA (reference sequence). The CDR3 is CSARDQGRALTDTQYF. CDR3 nucleotides: TGCAGTGCTAGAGATCAGGGCAGGGCCCTCACAGATACGCAGTATTTT.

This clonotype has a handful of counts. This chain uses TRBV5-1 with TRBJ2-6, with D perhaps TRBD1 or TRBD2 (5 bases each). V dropped 7 bases and J dropped 0 bases, with 14 bases sitting between them. Germline V gene lookup returns CDR1 SGHRS and CDR2 YFSETQ. The CDR3 is 16 residues long. The CDR3 region is CASGRGELSGANVLTF. CDR3 in DNA: TGCGCCAGCGGAAGAGGGGAACTCTCTGGGGCCAACGTCCTGACTTTC.

This clonotype was observed many times. The chain combines TRBV4-3 with TRBJ2-3; D not resolved. This CDR3 contains 16 residues. The germline V and J ends were trimmed by 2 bases and 5 bases, with 17 bases remaining between them. The germline V gene has CDR1 LGHNA and CDR2 YSLEER. The CDR3 DNA sequence: TGCGCCAGCAGCCAAACCGGGCCGAGCGCAATAGATACGCAGTATTTT. This encodes CASSQTGPSAIDTQYF.

CDR3 sequence: CASSLALIGIYQETQYF. DNA for the CDR3: TGTGCCAGCAGCTTGGCACTAATTGGAATATACCAAGAGACCCAGTACTTC. The gene calls are TRBV5-5 and TRBJ2-5, with unresolved D. The germline V gene encodes CDR1 SGHKS and CDR2 YYEKEE (reference sequence). Trimming removed 0 bases from V and 0 bases from J, with 15 bases in between. This CDR3 region has 17 residues.

This clonotype turned up a few times. The chain is built from TRBV7-6 and TRBJ1-1, with D perhaps TRBD1 (6 bases). The CDR3 runs 14 residues. Trimming removed 4 bases at V and 4 bases at J, with 13 bases between. Germline loops: CDR1 SGHVS, CDR2 FNYEAQ. The DNA of the CDR3 is TGTGCCAGCAGCTCCCTCCAGGGGCTCACTGAAGCTTTCTTT. Translating it yields CASSSLQGLTEAFF.

The sample holds a few counts of this clonotype. The rearrangement uses TRBV14 and TRBJ1-3, with TRBD1 matching 7 bases. V shed 4 bases and J 0 bases; nucleotides not matched to a gene: 3. Germline CDR1 reads SGHDN; CDR2 reads FVKESK. This CDR3 comprises 15 residues. This chain's CDR3 is CASSRGTASGNTIYF. CDR3 in DNA: TGTGCCAGCAGCCGAGGGACAGCCTCTGGAAACACCATATATTTT.

There are a few counts of this clonotype. The V gene is TRBV9, the J gene TRBJ2-7; the match to TRBD2 covers 8 bases. Germline V gives CDR1 SGDLS, CDR2 YYNGEE. V dropped 5 bases and J dropped 0; count of bases not matched to a gene: 7. The CDR3 sequence is 15 residues long. The DNA of the CDR3 is TGTGCCAGCAGTGCTAGCGGGCGACCCTCCTACGAGCAGTACTTC. Amino acids: CASSASGRPSYEQYF.

The chain couples TRBV19 to TRBJ1-1; 10 bases are a match to TRBD1. The V and J ends lost 9 bases and 3 bases, in that order; junction bases with no gene match: 10. Germline CDR1 reads LNHDA; CDR2 reads SQIVND (reference sequence). The CDR3 covers 15 residues. CDR3 bases: TGTGCCAGCATCAATCCCGGGACAGGGGACACTGAAGCTTTCTTT. Its translation: CASINPGTGDTEAFF.

The table lists this clonotype with a few counts. The V call is TRBV5-1, the J call TRBJ2-7; 9 bases align to TRBD1. The CDR3 covers 14 residues. Germline trimming cut 4 bases from V and 3 bases from J; bases unmatched to any gene: 5. Germline CDR1 and CDR2: SGHRS and YFSETQ. CDR3 in amino acids: CASSTTGGNYEQYF. In nucleotides, the CDR3 is TGCGCCAGCAGCACGACAGGGGGTAACTACGAGCAGTACTTC.

Ten or more counts support this clonotype. The chain carries TRBV25-1 and TRBJ2-1; D is undetermined. V dropped 1 base and J dropped 5 bases, with 3 bases sitting between them. This CDR3 has 12 residues. Germline V gene data show CDR1 as MGHDK and CDR2 as SYGVNS. CDR3: CASSEWDNEQFF. Here the CDR3 DNA reads TGTGCCAGCAGTGAATGGGACAATGAGCAGTTCTTC. Together with reference TRBV25-1 and TRBJ2-1, the CDR3 gives the full variable domain: EADIYQTPRYLVIGTGKKITLECSQTMGHDKMYWYQQDPGMELHLIHYSYGVNSTEKGDLSSESTVSRIRTEHFPLTLESARPSHTSQYLCASSEWDNEQFFGPGTRLTVL.

Written as DNA, the CDR3 is TGCAGCGTTGAAGATCCGGCAGGATCCTACGAGCAGTACTTC. This gives the protein CSVEDPAGSYEQYF. The chain combines TRBV29-1 with TRBJ2-7; D uncertain. V dropped 0 bases and J dropped 1 base, with 10 bases sitting between them. Germline V gene sequence: CDR1 SQVTM, CDR2 ANQGSEA. The CDR3 sequence is 14 residues long.

This clonotype was picked up many times. This chain uses TRBV6-1 with TRBJ2-7; 9 nucleotides line up with TRBD1. J gave up 7 bases and V 3 bases, and 7 bases lay outside the gene matches. The CDR3 totals 14 residues. Germline lookup yields CDR1 MNHNS and CDR2 SASEGT. As DNA, the CDR3 is TGTGCCAGCAGTGACGACAGGGGGAGAAGGGAGCAGTACTTC. This gives the protein CASSDDRGRREQYF.

This clonotype was detected many times. The V call is TRBV7-9, the J call TRBJ1-5; D is perhaps TRBD1 (5 bases). Germline loops: CDR1 SEHNR, CDR2 FQNEAQ (reference sequence). This CDR3 has 13 amino acids. Trimming removed 3 bases from V and 6 bases from J, with 9 bases in between. The DNA of the CDR3 is TGTGCCAGCAGCTTTTCGGACATTCAGCCCCAGCATTTT. Translated: CASSFSDIQPQHF.

The chain carries TRBV7-9 and TRBJ2-3; a possible D gene is TRBD2 (6 bases). This CDR3 is 15 amino acids long. The V and J ends lost 5 bases and 9 bases respectively, with 21 bases between them. CDR1 SEHNR and CDR2 FQNEAQ come from the germline V gene (reference sequence). The CDR3 loop reads CASSPRGTPTSTQYF. In DNA, the CDR3 is TGTGCCAGCAGCCCCCGGGGGACCCCCACTAGCACGCAGTATTTT.